The 24 T cell receptor beta chains below were found in one sample sequenced in a study of T-cell memory formation after mild COVID-19. Using its own MiXCR run on the 5' RACE reads, TCRdb lists one record per CDR3 protein. The sample carries hundreds of thousands of distinct CDR3 sequences, less than 25% recorded once. The material sequenced was PBMCs or a T cell subset sorted from them (not recorded which). These receptors were obtained from an adult woman who had mild COVID-19 (a few samples of this study predate the infection). Cell type and time point are not known.

J is TRBJ2-7 and V is TRBV6-1, with D unresolved. Germline V gene sequence: CDR1 MNHNS, CDR2 SASEGT. The CDR3 covers 15 residues. Trimming took off 4 bases at V and 2 bases at J, with 15 bases between the two ends. CDR3 sequence (DNA): TGTGCCAGCAGTGTGACGGACGGAGAGACCTACGAGCAGTACTTC. This codes for CASSVTDGETYEQYF.

This clonotype was detected a few times. The chain employs TRBV7-9 and TRBJ2-1; the match to TRBD2 covers 10 bases. The CDR3 has 14 amino acids. V gave up 2 bases and J gave up 9 bases; unmatched junction bases: 4. From germline, CDR1 is SEHNR and CDR2 FQNEAQ (reference sequence). CDR3 nucleotide sequence: TGTGCCAGCAGCTTATCCCTAGCGGGAGCTGAGCAGTTCTTC. It is translated as CASSLSLAGAEQFF.

In this sample, this clonotype turned up a few times. This chain's CDR3 is CASSRDRGDYGYTF. For the CDR3, the DNA is TGTGCCAGTAGCCGGGACAGGGGAGACTATGGCTACACCTTC. The V call is TRBV19, the J call TRBJ1-2; 10 bases map to TRBD1. The CDR3 has 14 amino acids. Germline CDR1 LNHDA, CDR2 SQIVND (reference sequence). Unmatched junction bases numbered 4, after V lost 6 bases and J lost 3 bases. Combining the CDR3 with reference TRBV19 and TRBJ1-2 gives the whole variable domain DGGITQSPKYLFRKEGQNVTLSCEQNLNHDAMYWYRQDPGQGLRLIYYSQIVNDFQKGDIAEGYSVSREKKESFPLTVTSAQKNPTAFYLCASSRDRGDYGYTFGSGTRLTVV.

This clonotype showed up just a few times. The chain carries TRBV7-9 and TRBJ2-2; 7 nucleotides agree with TRBD2. Germline V gives CDR1 SEHNR, CDR2 FQNEAQ (reference sequence). The CDR3 totals 15 residues. J gave up 6 bases and V 4 bases, and 8 bases lay outside the gene matches. The CDR3 region has the DNA TGTGCCAGCAGCTCGAGCGGGACTGCCGCCGGGGAGCTGTTTTTT. Amino acid sequence: CASSSSGTAAGELFF.

There are many counts of this clonotype. The chain combines TRBV7-6 with TRBJ2-3; D is ambiguous. Germline V gene data show CDR1 as SGHVS and CDR2 as FNYEAQ. The CDR3 contains 15 residues. With 2 bases removed from V and 0 bases from J, the gap between germline ends came to 9 bases. The CDR3 reads CASSLMYSSTDTQYF. The CDR3 bases are TGTGCCAGCAGCTTAATGTATTCTAGCACAGATACGCAGTATTTT.

The chain links TRBV2 to TRBJ2-3; D gene unclear. The CDR3 covers 14 residues. The V and J ends lost 7 bases and 0 bases respectively, with 11 bases between them. CDR1 and CDR2 from the germline V gene are SNHLY and FYNNEI. The chain's CDR3 is CASKGGTSTDTQYF. The CDR3 DNA sequence: TGTGCCAGCAAGGGCGGTACGAGCACAGATACGCAGTATTTT. Full variable domain (outside the CDR3, taken from reference TRBV2 and TRBJ2-3): EPEVTQTPSHQVTQMGQEVILRCVPISNHLYFYWYRQILGQKVEFLVSFYNNEISEKSEIFDDQFSVERPDGSNFTLKIRSTKLEDSAMYFCASKGGTSTDTQYFGPGTRLTVL.

This clonotype was seen only a few times. The chain is built from TRBV5-6 and TRBJ1-1, with D perhaps TRBD1 (5 bases). The CDR3 has 15 amino acids. The germline V and J ends were trimmed by 2 bases and 4 bases, with 15 bases remaining between them. Germline CDR1 is SGHDT and CDR2 is YYEEEE. CDR3 in amino acids: CASSLNPGFTTEAFF. CDR3 DNA sequence: TGTGCCAGCAGCTTAAACCCAGGGTTTACCACTGAAGCTTTCTTT.

In this sample, this clonotype turned up a few times. The chain joins TRBV4-1 to TRBJ1-5; 12 bases line up with TRBD1. V trimming: 0 bases; J trimming: 7 bases; junction bases outside the gene matches: 13. The germline V gene encodes CDR1 MGHRA and CDR2 YSYEKL. The CDR3 has 19 amino acids. The CDR3 sequence: CASSQEDWGTGGRGQPQHF. The CDR3 DNA reads as TGCGCCAGCAGCCAAGAAGATTGGGGGACAGGGGGCAGGGGACAGCCCCAGCATTTT.

This clonotype occurred a few times. The V and J genes are TRBV12-3 or TRBV12-4 and TRBJ2-3; 7 nucleotides match TRBD2. This CDR3 is built from 17 residues. Trimming took 3 bases from V and 0 from J; bases not matched to a gene: 9. The CDR3 region is CASSFAGRKRSTDTQYF. Written as DNA, the CDR3 is TGTGCCAGCAGTTTTGCCGGGAGGAAGAGGAGCACAGATACGCAGTATTTT.

This chain connects TRBV12-3 or TRBV12-4 to TRBJ1-1, with 7 positions matching TRBD1. The CDR3 totals 15 residues. V lost 7 bases and J lost 11; bases outside the gene matches: 19. CDR3 DNA sequence: TGTGCCAGCACCACATGGGACAGAACAAAACGGGGGGCTTTCTTT. It translates to CASTTWDRTKRGAFF.

J is TRBJ1-1 and V is TRBV4-1, with D possibly being TRBD1 (5 bases). Trimming removed 5 bases from V and 4 bases from J, with 17 bases in between. The CDR3 sequence is 15 residues long. The germline V gene encodes CDR1 MGHRA and CDR2 YSYEKL. The CDR3 here is CASSAFQGSSTEAFF. For the CDR3, the DNA is TGCGCCAGCAGCGCGTTCCAGGGCTCTAGCACTGAAGCTTTCTTT.

This clonotype has only a few counts. This chain links TRBV10-3 with TRBJ2-3; D is unclear. This CDR3 has 14 residues. In germline, CDR1 is ENHRY, CDR2 SYGVKD. Trimming cost V 4 bases and J 1 base, with 9 bases left between them. Here the CDR3 reads CAISVQLGTDTQYF. The DNA of the CDR3 is TGTGCCATCAGTGTCCAGTTGGGCACAGATACGCAGTATTTT.

The chain joins TRBV12-3 or TRBV12-4 to TRBJ1-2; 8 bases are shared with TRBD1. J lost 4 bases, V lost 4 bases, and 5 bases had no gene match. The CDR3 spans 14 residues. CDR3 amino acids: CASSSLDRAYGYTF. CDR3 in DNA: TGTGCCAGCAGTTCGTTGGACAGGGCCTATGGCTACACCTTC.

This clonotype was counted between two and nine times. The V call is TRBV7-9, the J call TRBJ2-7; D uncertain. CDR1 is SEHNR, CDR2 FQNEAQ, per germline (reference sequence). The V and J ends lost 5 bases and 5 bases respectively, with 4 bases between them. CDR3 size: 10 residues. The CDR3: CASSGNEQYF. For the CDR3, the DNA is TGTGCCAGCAGCGGTAACGAGCAGTACTTC.

The chain couples TRBV29-1 to TRBJ2-3, with TRBD2 as a possible D gene (6 bases). The CDR3 runs to 13 residues. Germline CDR1 SQVTM, CDR2 ANQGSEA. The ends were cut back, 3 bases at V and 2 bases at J, with 9 bases in the middle. This chain's CDR3 is CSVDRGITDTQYF. Written as DNA, the CDR3 is TGCAGCGTTGATCGGGGGATCACAGATACGCAGTATTTT.

This chain connects TRBV4-2 to TRBJ2-1, with TRBD2 matching over 10 bases. The CDR3 has 16 residues. J was trimmed by 8 bases and V by 3 bases; bases with no gene match: 10. Per the germline V gene, CDR1 is LGHNA and CDR2 is YNFKEQ. CDR3 coding DNA: TGTGCCAGCAGCCACCCTGCTAGCGGGAGCTCGGATGAGCAGTTCTTC. It is translated as CASSHPASGSSDEQFF.

In its sample, this clonotype was seen a few times. The chain carries TRBV3-1 and TRBJ2-1, with 7 bases fitting TRBD2. Germline assignment: CDR1 LGHDT and CDR2 YNNKEL (reference sequence). The CDR3 contains 12 residues. V shed 4 bases, J shed 12 bases, and the junction held 6 bases outside the gene matches. The CDR3 loop reads CASSRTGRGQFF. Written as DNA, the CDR3 is TGTGCCAGCAGCCGGACTGGGAGGGGGCAGTTCTTC.

V gene TRBV7-9 combines with J gene TRBJ1-1; tentative D call: TRBD1 (5 bases). Germline CDR1 and CDR2: SEHNR and FQNEAQ (reference sequence). The CDR3 runs 16 residues. V gave up 4 bases and J gave up 4 bases, with 19 bases separating them. This CDR3 reads CASSSLRDVWGTEAFF. The CDR3 nucleotides are TGTGCCAGCAGCTCCCTCCGGGACGTTTGGGGCACTGAAGCTTTCTTT.

The chain is built from TRBV18 and TRBJ1-1, with D possibly being TRBD1 (5 bases). Trimming pared 4 bases from V and 0 bases from J, leaving 15 bases between. The CDR3 loop spans 16 amino acids. CDR1 KGHSH and CDR2 LQKENI come from the germline V gene. Here the CDR3 DNA reads TGTGCCAGCTCACACGAGGGTACAGGCATGAACACTGAAGCTTTCTTT. It is translated as CASSHEGTGMNTEAFF.

This clonotype was recorded many times. The chain recombines TRBV28 with TRBJ2-4; no clear D. V was trimmed by 8 bases and J by 8 bases, leaving 4 bases between them. The CDR3 is 9 amino acids. Germline CDR1 reads MDHEN; CDR2 reads SYDVKM. CDR3 amino acids: CASGDIQYF. The CDR3 DNA reads TGTGCCAGCGGGGACATTCAGTACTTC.

V and J are TRBV7-6 and TRBJ2-2, with 7 bases fitting TRBD1. J lost 5 bases, V lost 6 bases, and 12 bases had no gene match. Germline V gene sequence: CDR1 SGHVS, CDR2 FNYEAQ. This CDR3 region has 16 residues. Here the CDR3 DNA reads TGTGCCAGCAGGAGAGACAGGGCAATATGGACCGGGGAGCTGTTTTTT. This encodes CASRRDRAIWTGELFF.

The V call is TRBV7-8, the J call TRBJ1-4; D is unresolved. The CDR3 covers 14 residues. Germline CDR1 reads SGHVS; CDR2 reads FQNEAQ. The ends were cut back, 5 bases at V and 1 base at J, with 8 bases in the middle. The chain's CDR3 is CASSTMITNEKLFF. DNA for the CDR3: TGTGCCAGCAGCACCATGATAACTAATGAAAAACTGTTTTTT.

This clonotype appeared a few times. The rearrangement joins TRBV5-1 to TRBJ2-3; no reliable D call. CDR1 and CDR2 from the germline V gene are SGHRS and YFSETQ. The CDR3 runs to 13 residues. Between the trimmed V and J ends, which lost 3 bases and 6 bases, there was a span of 11 bases. This chain's CDR3 is CASSSGMGDTQYF. As DNA, the CDR3 is TGCGCCAGCAGCTCTGGTATGGGGGATACGCAGTATTTT.

This clonotype was found many times. CDR3 protein: CASSQFPGQGTGELFF. CDR3 DNA: TGCGCCAGCAGCCAATTCCCGGGACAGGGTACCGGGGAGCTGTTTTTT. The V call is TRBV4-3, the J call TRBJ2-2; 9 positions match TRBD1. Germline CDR1 and CDR2: LGHNA and YSLEER. CDR3 length: 16 residues. V was clipped by 2 bases and J by 5 bases; unmatched bases: 6.